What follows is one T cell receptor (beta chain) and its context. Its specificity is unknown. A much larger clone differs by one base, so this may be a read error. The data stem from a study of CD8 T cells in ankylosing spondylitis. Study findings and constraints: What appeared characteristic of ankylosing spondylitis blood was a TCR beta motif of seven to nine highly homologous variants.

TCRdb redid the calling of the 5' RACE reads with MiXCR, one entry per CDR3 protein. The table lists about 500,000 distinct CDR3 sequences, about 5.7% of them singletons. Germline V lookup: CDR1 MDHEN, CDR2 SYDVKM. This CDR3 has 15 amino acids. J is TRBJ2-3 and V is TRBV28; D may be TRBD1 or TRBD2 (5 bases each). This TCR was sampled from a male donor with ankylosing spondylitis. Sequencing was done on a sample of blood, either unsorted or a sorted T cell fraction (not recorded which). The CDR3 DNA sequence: TGTGCCAGCAGTACCGGGACCGTATACACAGCTACGCAGTATTTT. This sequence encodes CASSTGTVYTATQYF.